These T cell receptor beta chains were read from a single sample in a study of control samples from healthy donors and cancer patients. Generated by immunoSEQ multiplex PCR, the TCRdb table keeps only in-frame clones and is missing some. The sample carries about 100,000 clones, roughly 89% recorded once. The sequenced material came from blood. The source of these receptors is a human donor in good health. The donor label of this sample is uncertain. CDR3s include the opening cysteine and the closing phenylalanine or tryptophan. Each record gives: J gene, clone size, D gene, V gene, CDR3 length, CDR3 protein, CDR3 DNA. D genes are given only for firm matches. Not all rows give a size; the values are once, few, many and, for expanded clones, a class.

TRBJ2-7,once,NA,TRBV14,16,CASSTRRNTLTYEQYF,TGTGCCAGCAGCACCAGACGGAATACTCTTACCTACGAGCAGTACTTC
TRBJ2-7,NA,TRBD1,TRBV28,15,CASSRLGQASYEQYF,TGTGCCAGCAGTCGTCTGGGACAGGCTTCCTACGAGCAGTACTTC
TRBJ1-1,NA,NA,TRBV6-5,14,CAITWGTMNTEAFF,TGTGCCATCACCTGGGGGACCATGAACACTGAAGCTTTCTTT
TRBJ1-5,NA,NA,TRBV3-1/TRBV3-2,13,CASSQERNQPQHF,TGTGCCAGCAGTCAAGAGCGGAATCAGCCCCAGCATTTT
TRBJ2-1,NA,NA,TRBV18,13,CASSPRPLDEQFF,TGTGCCAGCTCACCACGGCCGTTAGATGAGCAGTTCTTC
TRBJ1-4,NA,NA,TRBV20-1,11,CSAREGEKLFF,TGCAGTGCTAGGGAGGGTGAAAAACTGTTTTTT
TRBJ2-7,NA,TRBD1,TRBV15,14,CATSTGTASYEQYF,TGTGCCACCAGCACCGGGACAGCCTCCTACGAGCAGTACTTC
TRBJ2-5,NA,TRBD1,TRBV7-9,13,CASSSTGEETQYF,TGTGCCAGCAGCTCGACAGGGGAAGAGACCCAGTACTTC
TRBJ2-5,NA,NA,TRBV6-5,13,CASTGTYQETQYF,TGTGCCAGCACCGGCACGTACCAAGAGACCCAGTACTTC
TRBJ2-6,NA,NA,TRBV5-1,19,CASSLVVFRLYSGANVLTF,TGCGCCAGCAGCTTGGTTGTATTTCGGCTTTACTCTGGGGCCAACGTCCTGACTTTC
TRBJ2-7,NA,NA,TRBV15,15,CATSRDLQGLAEQYF,TGTGCCACCAGCAGAGATTTACAGGGTTTGGCCGAGCAGTACTTC
TRBJ1-2,NA,NA,TRBV7-9,13,CASSPGQFYGYTF,TGTGCCAGCAGCCCCGGACAATTCTATGGCTACACCTTC
TRBJ2-7,NA,NA,TRBV5-1,12,CASSLDGYEQYF,TGCGCCAGCAGCTTGGACGGATACGAGCAGTACTTC
TRBJ2-1,NA,NA,TRBV6-5,12,CASSHSMNEQFF,TGTGCCAGCTCTCACTCTATGAATGAGCAGTTCTTC
TRBJ2-7,NA,TRBD1,TRBV14,15,CASSPTGGGVNEQYF,TGTGCCAGCAGCCCTACAGGGGGCGGAGTAAACGAGCAGTACTTC
TRBJ2-1,NA,NA,TRBV29-1,14,CSVEASVLYNEQFF,TGCAGCGTTGAAGCGTCTGTACTTTACAATGAGCAGTTCTTC
TRBJ1-2,NA,NA,TRBV15,18,CATSRDPPDSKINYGYTF,TGTGCCACCAGCAGAGATCCCCCGGACAGTAAAATTAACTATGGCTACACCTTC
TRBJ2-2,NA,TRBD2,TRBV6-5,14,CATGLAPDTGELFF,TGTGCCACCGGACTAGCGCCAGACACCGGGGAGCTGTTTTTT
TRBJ1-4,NA,NA,TRBV12-3/TRBV12-4,11,CASRSNEKLFF,TGTGCCAGCAGGTCAAATGAAAAACTGTTTTTT
TRBJ1-3,NA,NA,TRBV6-5,16,CASSFSRPSSGNTIYF,TGTGCCAGCAGTTTCTCGCGTCCAAGCTCTGGAAACACCATATATTTT
TRBJ2-2,NA,TRBD2,TRBV28,15,CASSLGGLNTGELFF,TGTGCCAGCAGTTTGGGGGGGTTAAACACCGGGGAGCTGTTTTTT
TRBJ2-7,NA,TRBD2,TRBV13,14,CASSLYSGVPEQYF,TGTGCCAGCAGCTTATATAGCGGGGTTCCCGAGCAGTACTTC
TRBJ1-1,NA,NA,TRBV6-1,13,CASSEEGRTEAFF,TGTGCCAGCAGTGAAGAGGGTAGGACTGAAGCTTTCTTT
TRBJ1-2,NA,TRBD1,TRBV18,15,CASSPGQGVNYGYTF,TGTGCCAGCTCACCGGGACAGGGGGTAAATTATGGCTACACCTTC
TRBJ2-3,once,TRBD1,TRBV10-2,19,CASSESTAGQGTSADTQYF,TGCGCCAGCAGTGAGTCGACCGCGGGACAGGGTACTTCGGCAGATACGCAGTATTTT
TRBJ1-6,NA,TRBD1,TRBV6-6,15,CASSYGTGLGEALHF,TGTGCCAGCAGTTACGGGACAGGGCTCGGGGAGGCCCTCCACTTT
TRBJ2-1,NA,NA,TRBV5-1,15,CASSLGGATYNEQFF,TGCGCCAGCAGCTTGGGGGGGGCGACGTACAATGAGCAGTTCTTC
TRBJ1-6,NA,NA,TRBV7-9,14,CASSLGGADSPLHF,TGTGCCAGCAGCTTAGGAGGGGCGGATTCACCCCTCCACTTT
TRBJ1-3,once,NA,TRBV3-1/TRBV3-2,12,CASGSSGNTIYF,TGTGCCAGCGGCAGCTCTGGAAACACCATATATTTT
TRBJ1-1,NA,NA,TRBV12-3/TRBV12-4,13,CASSLGRHTEAFF,TGTGCCAGCAGTTTAGGCCGCCACACTGAAGCTTTCTTT
TRBJ1-4,NA,NA,TRBV30,15,CAWSVTGGKNEKLFF,TGTGCCTGGAGTGTGACTGGGGGCAAAAATGAAAAACTGTTTTTT
TRBJ2-2,NA,NA,TRBV10-3,17,CAIGGFPGLLNTGELFF,TGTGCCATCGGGGGATTTCCGGGCCTTCTGAACACCGGGGAGCTGTTTTTT
TRBJ2-3,NA,NA,TRBV5-4,13,CASTLKPTDTQYF,TGTGCCAGCACCCTGAAACCCACAGATACGCAGTATTTT
TRBJ2-4,NA,NA,TRBV6-5,12,CASSRDLNIQYF,TGTGCCAGCAGCCGGGACCTCAACATTCAGTACTTC
TRBJ2-5,once,NA,TRBV6-5,12,CASSRGAETQYF,TGTGCCAGCAGCAGGGGAGCTGAGACCCAGTACTTC
TRBJ2-1,NA,NA,TRBV28,13,CASRGQPYNEQFF,TGTGCCAGCAGAGGACAGCCCTACAATGAGCAGTTCTTC
TRBJ1-2,NA,TRBD1,TRBV24-1,12,CATSRTGDGYTF,TGTGCCACCAGCCGGACAGGGGACGGCTACACCTTC
TRBJ2-1,NA,TRBD1,TRBV19,15,CASSMTGQGANEQFF,TGTGCCAGTAGTATGACAGGACAGGGGGCAAATGAGCAGTTCTTC
TRBJ2-1,NA,NA,TRBV10-3,14,CAISDYRDAIEQFF,TGTGCCATCAGTGACTACAGGGATGCGATTGAGCAGTTCTTC
TRBJ2-7,NA,TRBD2,TRBV13,14,CASSTTSGGYEQYF,TGTGCCAGCAGCACTACTAGCGGGGGATACGAGCAGTACTTC
TRBJ2-2,NA,NA,TRBV6-5,14,CASSGLANTGELFF,TGTGCCAGCAGCGGACTGGCAAACACCGGGGAGCTGTTTTTT
TRBJ2-3,NA,TRBD1,TRBV5-1,15,CASSLGTGGTDTQYF,TGCGCCAGCAGCTTGGGGACAGGGGGCACAGATACGCAGTATTTT
TRBJ1-3,NA,NA,TRBV28,14,CASTTSRVWDTIYF,TGTGCCAGCACCACCTCCAGGGTTTGGGACACCATATATTTT
TRBJ2-5,NA,NA,TRBV6-2/TRBV6-3,14,CASSRRRGQETQYF,TGTGCCAGCAGTCGCCGAAGGGGCCAAGAGACCCAGTACTTC
TRBJ2-7,NA,NA,TRBV3-1/TRBV3-2,13,CASSKASSYEQYF,TGTGCCAGCAGCAAAGCGAGCTCCTACGAGCAGTACTTC
TRBJ1-1,NA,NA,TRBV19,15,CASSIDLVPNTEAFF,TGTGCCAGTAGTATAGATCTGGTCCCGAACACTGAAGCTTTCTTT
TRBJ2-5,NA,NA,TRBV4-3,16,CASSQDLTIAQETQYF,TGCGCCAGCAGCCAAGATTTGACTATTGCCCAAGAGACCCAGTACTTC
TRBJ1-4,once,NA,TRBV27,13,CASSLRENEKLFF,TGTGCCAGCAGTTTAAGGGAAAATGAAAAACTGTTTTTT